This T cell receptor beta chain emerged from a study of CXCR3 chemokines and chemotherapy response in bladder cancer. Germline loops: CDR1 SGHTA, CDR2 FQGNSA. The CDR3 spans 16 residues. Trimming at V came to 6 bases and at J to 6 bases, leaving 11 bases not matched to a gene. TCRdb independently ran MiXCR on the PCR reads; one entry per CDR3 protein. The sample contains about 3,500 distinct CDR3 sequences, 20% to 30% of which appear only once. By share, this clonotype counts as large. This chain joins TRBV7-2 and TRBJ2-2, with 9 positions matching TRBD2. This material was acquired from a patient whose treatment included neoadjuvant chemotherapy. This clonotype was sampled from a human donor with bladder cancer that did not respond to neoadjuvant chemotherapy. The CDR3 loop is CASSYPTAGGAGELFF. CDR3 bases: TGTGCCAGCAGTTACCCGACCGCGGGGGGGGCCGGGGAGCTGTTTTTT. The complete variable domain, with remaining parts taken from reference TRBV7-2 and TRBJ2-2, reads GAGVSQSPSNKVTEKGKDVELRCDPISGHTALYWYRQSLGQGLEFLIYFQGNSAPDKSGLPSDRFSAERTGGSVSTLTIQRTQQEDSAVYLCASSYPTAGGAGELFFGEGSRLTVL.